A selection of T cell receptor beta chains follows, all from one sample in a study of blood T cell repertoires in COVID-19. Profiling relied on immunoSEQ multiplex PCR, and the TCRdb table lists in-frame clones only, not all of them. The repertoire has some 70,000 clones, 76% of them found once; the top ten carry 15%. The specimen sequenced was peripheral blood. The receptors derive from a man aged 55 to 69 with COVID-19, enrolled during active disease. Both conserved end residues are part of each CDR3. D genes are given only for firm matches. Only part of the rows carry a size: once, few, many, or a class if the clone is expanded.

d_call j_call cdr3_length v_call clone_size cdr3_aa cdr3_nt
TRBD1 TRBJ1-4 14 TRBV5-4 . CASSRTGYGEKLFF TGTGCCAGCAGCCGGACAGGGTATGGAGAAAAACTGTTTTTT
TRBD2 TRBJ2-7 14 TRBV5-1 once CASSGGLAAYEQYF TGCGCCAGCAGCGGAGGACTAGCGGCCTACGAGCAGTACTTC
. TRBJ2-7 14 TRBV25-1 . CASSFGGYSYEQYF TGTGCCAGCAGTTTTGGCGGATACTCCTACGAGCAGTACTTC
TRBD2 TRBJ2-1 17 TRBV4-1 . CASSQGPQRGGLNEQFF TGCGCCAGCAGCCAAGGGCCCCAGCGGGGGGGCCTCAATGAGCAGTTCTTC
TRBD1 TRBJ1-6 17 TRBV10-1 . CASSEAEGTVYDSPLHF TGCGCCAGCAGTGAGGCAGAAGGGACAGTTTACGATTCACCCCTCCACTTT
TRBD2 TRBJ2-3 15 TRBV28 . CASKTSGRSPDTQYF TGTGCCAGCAAGACTAGCGGGAGATCCCCAGATACGCAGTATTTT
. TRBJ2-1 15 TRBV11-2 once CASRKSGTLISEQFF TGTGCCAGCAGAAAGTCCGGGACTCTCATTTCTGAGCAGTTCTTC
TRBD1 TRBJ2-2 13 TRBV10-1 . CASRTGPTGELFF TGCGCCAGCAGGACAGGGCCAACCGGGGAGCTGTTTTTT
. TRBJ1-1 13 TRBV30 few CAWREGLIAEAFF TGTGCCTGGAGGGAGGGTTTAATCGCTGAAGCTTTCTTT
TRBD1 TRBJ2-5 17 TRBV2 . CASSGNPRDRGGETQYF TGTGCCAGCAGCGGAAACCCTCGGGACAGGGGCGGAGAGACCCAGTACTTC
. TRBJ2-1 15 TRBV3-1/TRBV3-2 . CASSQQGGDYNEQFF TGTGCCAGCAGCCAGCAGGGGGGCGACTACAATGAGCAGTTCTTC
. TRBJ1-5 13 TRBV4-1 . CASWGGDNQPQHF TGCGCCAGCTGGGGGGGTGATAATCAGCCCCAGCATTTT
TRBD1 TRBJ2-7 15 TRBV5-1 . CASSPRGTGGDEQYF TGCGCCAGCAGCCCCCGAGGGACAGGGGGCGACGAGCAGTACTTC
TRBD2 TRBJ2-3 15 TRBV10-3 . CAIKRTSGTTDTQYF TGTGCCATCAAAAGGACTAGCGGGACCACAGATACGCAGTATTTT
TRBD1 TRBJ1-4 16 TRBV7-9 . CASSLMGGTGGEKLFF TGTGCCAGCAGCTTGATGGGGGGGACAGGAGGTGAAAAACTGTTTTTT
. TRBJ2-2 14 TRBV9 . CASSVAANTGELFF TGTGCCAGCAGCGTAGCGGCGAACACCGGGGAGCTGTTTTTT
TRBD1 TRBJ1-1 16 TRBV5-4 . CASSLGQGAGNTEAFF TGTGCCAGCAGCTTGGGACAGGGGGCAGGGAACACTGAAGCTTTCTTT
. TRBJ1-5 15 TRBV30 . CAWSSRRVPDQPQHF TGTGCCTGGAGTAGCCGCAGGGTCCCGGATCAGCCCCAGCATTTT
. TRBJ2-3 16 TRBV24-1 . CATSDSQGGSGDTQYF TGTGCCACCAGTGATTCCCAGGGTGGGTCGGGAGATACGCAGTATTTT
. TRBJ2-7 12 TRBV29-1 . CSAVGDSYEQYF TGCAGCGCGGTAGGGGATTCTTACGAGCAGTACTTC
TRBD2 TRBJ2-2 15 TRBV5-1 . CASSLVSGRTGELFF TGCGCCAGCAGCTTGGTAAGCGGGAGAACCGGGGAGCTGTTTTTT
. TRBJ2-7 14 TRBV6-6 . CASSWGPSYGEQYF TGTGCCAGCAGTTGGGGGCCCTCCTACGGCGAGCAGTACTTC
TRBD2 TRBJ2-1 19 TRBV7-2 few CASSLVPAGVMDTYNEQFF TGTGCCAGCAGCTTAGTCCCAGCGGGAGTAATGGATACCTACAATGAGCAGTTCTTC
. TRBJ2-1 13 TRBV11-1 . CASSRSPRDEQFF TGTGCCAGCAGCCGAAGTCCTCGGGATGAGCAGTTCTTC
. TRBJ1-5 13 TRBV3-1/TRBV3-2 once CASSQGGGQPQHF TGTGCCAGCAGCCAAGGGGGGGGACAGCCCCAGCATTTT
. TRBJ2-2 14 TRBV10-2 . CASMGHTNTGELFF TGCGCCAGCATGGGGCACACGAACACCGGGGAGCTGTTTTTT
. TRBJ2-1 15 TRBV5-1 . CASSLDGSHWNEQFF TGCGCCAGCAGCTTGGACGGGAGCCACTGGAATGAGCAGTTCTTC